This T cell receptor (beta chain) was recovered during a study of Graves' ophthalmopathy and Graves' hyperthyroidism. Study findings and constraints: A model of 13 signatures distinguished ophthalmopathy from stable hyperthyroidism at approximately 90% sensitivity and 81.08% specificity.

RNA transcripts were the source from which TCR beta CDR3 regions were amplified. The first-round RT-PCR employed HTBI primers together with the Qiagen OneStep RT-PCR kit. A multiplex PCR was then performed as the second round. TCRdb re-called the multiplex PCR reads through MiXCR, storing one row per CDR3 protein. The sample consists of 500,000 to 700,000 distinct CDR3 sequences, 39% of them appearing once. Thyroid ultrasound, orbital computed tomography, TRAb, serum thyroxine and clinical symptoms formed the basis of diagnosis. Details on this clonotype: The antigen remains undetermined.

Sample: peripheral blood or thyroid tissue (not recorded which). The receptor comes from an adult man with Graves' hyperthyroidism.

This chain's CDR3 is CATSVSAGANVLTF. For the CDR3, the DNA is TGTGCCACCAGTGTATCTGCTGGGGCCAACGTCCTGACTTTC. V usage is TRBV24-1 and J usage is TRBJ2-6; D unresolved. The CDR3 totals 14 residues. V gave up 5 bases and J gave up 2 bases, with 6 bases separating them. Germline V gene sequence: CDR1 KGHDR, CDR2 SFDVKD.